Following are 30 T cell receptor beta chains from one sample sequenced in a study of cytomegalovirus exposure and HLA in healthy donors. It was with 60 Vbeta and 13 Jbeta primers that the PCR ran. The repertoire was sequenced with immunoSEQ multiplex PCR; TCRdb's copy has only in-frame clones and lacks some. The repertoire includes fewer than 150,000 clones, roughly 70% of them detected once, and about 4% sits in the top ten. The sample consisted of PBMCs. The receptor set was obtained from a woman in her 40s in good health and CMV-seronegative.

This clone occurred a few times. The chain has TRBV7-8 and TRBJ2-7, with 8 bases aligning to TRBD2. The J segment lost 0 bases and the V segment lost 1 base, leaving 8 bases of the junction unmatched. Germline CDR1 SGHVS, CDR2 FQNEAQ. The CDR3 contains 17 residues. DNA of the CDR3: TGTGCCAGCAGCTTAGGAACATTAGCGGGGAGCTCCTACGAGCAGTACTTC. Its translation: CASSLGTLAGSSYEQYF.

The CDR3 sequence is CASSWGQGKDNEQFF. The CDR3 DNA reads as TGTGCCAGCAGCTGGGGACAGGGTAAGGACAATGAGCAGTTCTTC. The chain combines TRBV5-4 with TRBJ2-1, with 9 bases identical to TRBD1. The CDR3 length is 15 residues. Trimming cost V 3 bases and J 5 bases; bases outside gene matches: 6. The germline V gene has CDR1 SGHNT and CDR2 YYREEE (reference sequence).

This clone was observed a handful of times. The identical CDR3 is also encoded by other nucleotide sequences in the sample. CDR3 region: CASSLERHQPQHF. CDR3 DNA: TGTGCCAGCAGTTTAGAGAGGCATCAGCCCCAGCATTTT. The genes are TRBV27 and TRBJ1-5; D is unclear. The germline CDR1 and CDR2 sequences are MNHEY and SMNVEV (reference sequence). The CDR3 totals 13 residues. Trimming removed 2 bases at V and 5 bases at J, with 7 bases between.

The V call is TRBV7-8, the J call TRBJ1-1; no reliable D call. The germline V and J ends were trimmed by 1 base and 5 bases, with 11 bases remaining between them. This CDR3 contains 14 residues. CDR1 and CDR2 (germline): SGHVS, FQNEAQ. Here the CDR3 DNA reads TGTGCCAGCAGCTTAGAGGGAGGCAGAACTGAAGCTTTCTTT. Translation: CASSLEGGRTEAFF.

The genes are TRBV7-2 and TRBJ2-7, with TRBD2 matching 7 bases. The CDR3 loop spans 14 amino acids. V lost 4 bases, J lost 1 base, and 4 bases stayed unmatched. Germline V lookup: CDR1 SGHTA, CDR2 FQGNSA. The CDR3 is CASSSQRGSYEQYF. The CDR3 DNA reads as TGTGCCAGCAGCTCCCAGCGGGGTTCCTACGAGCAGTACTTC.

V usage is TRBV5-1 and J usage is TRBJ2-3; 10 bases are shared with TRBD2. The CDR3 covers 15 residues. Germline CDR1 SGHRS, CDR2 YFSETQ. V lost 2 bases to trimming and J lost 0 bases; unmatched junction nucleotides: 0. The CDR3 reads CASSLLAGSTDTQYF. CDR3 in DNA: TGCGCCAGCAGCTTACTAGCGGGGAGCACAGATACGCAGTATTTT.

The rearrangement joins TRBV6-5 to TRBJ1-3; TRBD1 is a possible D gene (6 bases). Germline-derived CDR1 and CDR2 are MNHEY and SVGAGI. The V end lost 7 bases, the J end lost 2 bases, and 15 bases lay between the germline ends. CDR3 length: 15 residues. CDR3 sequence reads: CASIKTGSAGNTIYF. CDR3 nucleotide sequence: TGTGCCAGCATAAAAACAGGGAGCGCTGGAAACACCATATATTTT.

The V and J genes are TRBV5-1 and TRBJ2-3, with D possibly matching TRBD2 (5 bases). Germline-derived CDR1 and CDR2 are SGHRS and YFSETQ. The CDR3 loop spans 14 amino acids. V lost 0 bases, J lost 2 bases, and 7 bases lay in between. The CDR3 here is CASSLGGITDTQYF. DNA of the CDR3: TGCGCCAGCAGCTTGGGAGGGATCACAGATACGCAGTATTTT.

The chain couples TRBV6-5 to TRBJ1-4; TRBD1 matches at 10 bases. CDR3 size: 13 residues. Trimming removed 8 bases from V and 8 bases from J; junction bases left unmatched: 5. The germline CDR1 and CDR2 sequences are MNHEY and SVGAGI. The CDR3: CASGGTGDEKLFF. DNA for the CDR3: TGTGCCAGCGGGGGGACAGGGGACGAAAAACTGTTTTTT.

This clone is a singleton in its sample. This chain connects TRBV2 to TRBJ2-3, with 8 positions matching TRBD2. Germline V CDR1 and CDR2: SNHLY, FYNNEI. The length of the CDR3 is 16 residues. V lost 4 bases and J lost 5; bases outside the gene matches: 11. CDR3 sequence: CASSVSGVGGGDTQYF. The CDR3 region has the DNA TGTGCCAGCAGTGTTAGCGGGGTAGGAGGGGGAGATACGCAGTATTTT.

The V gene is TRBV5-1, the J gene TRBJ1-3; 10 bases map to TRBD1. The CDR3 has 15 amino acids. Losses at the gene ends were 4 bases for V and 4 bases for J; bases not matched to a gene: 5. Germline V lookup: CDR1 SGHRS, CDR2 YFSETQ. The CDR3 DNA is TGCGCCAGCAGCCCCGGGACAGGGGTCGGAAACACCATATATTTT. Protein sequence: CASSPGTGVGNTIYF.

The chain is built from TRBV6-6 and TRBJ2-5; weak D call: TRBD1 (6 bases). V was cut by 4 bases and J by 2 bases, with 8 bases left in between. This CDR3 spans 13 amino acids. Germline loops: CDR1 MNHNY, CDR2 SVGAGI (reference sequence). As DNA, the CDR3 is TGTGCCAGCAGTTTCAGGGGACAAGAGACCCAGTACTTC. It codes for CASSFRGQETQYF.

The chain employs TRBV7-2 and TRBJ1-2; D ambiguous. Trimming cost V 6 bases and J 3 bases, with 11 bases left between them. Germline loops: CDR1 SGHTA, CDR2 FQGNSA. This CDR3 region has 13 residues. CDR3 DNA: TGTGCCAGCAGTGATTACGGGGACTATGGCTACACCTTC. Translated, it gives CASSDYGDYGYTF.

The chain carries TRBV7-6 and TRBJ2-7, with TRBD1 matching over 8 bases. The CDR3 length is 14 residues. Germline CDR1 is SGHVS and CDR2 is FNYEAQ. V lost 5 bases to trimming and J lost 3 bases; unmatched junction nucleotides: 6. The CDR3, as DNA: TGTGCCAGCAGCAGTAGACAGGGGAACTACGAGCAGTACTTC. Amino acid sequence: CASSSRQGNYEQYF.

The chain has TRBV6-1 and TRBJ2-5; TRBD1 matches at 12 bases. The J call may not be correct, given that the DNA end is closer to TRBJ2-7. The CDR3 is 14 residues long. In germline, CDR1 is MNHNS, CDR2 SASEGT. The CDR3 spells CASSGTGGMNEQYF. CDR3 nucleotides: TGTGCCAGCTCCGGGACAGGGGGCATGAACGAGCAGTACTTC.

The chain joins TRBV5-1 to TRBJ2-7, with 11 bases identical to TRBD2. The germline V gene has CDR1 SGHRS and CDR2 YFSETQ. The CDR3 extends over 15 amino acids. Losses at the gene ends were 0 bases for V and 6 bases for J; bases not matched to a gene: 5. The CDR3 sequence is CASSLAASGGLEQYF. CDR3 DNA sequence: TGCGCCAGCAGCTTGGCGGCTAGCGGGGGGCTCGAGCAGTACTTC.

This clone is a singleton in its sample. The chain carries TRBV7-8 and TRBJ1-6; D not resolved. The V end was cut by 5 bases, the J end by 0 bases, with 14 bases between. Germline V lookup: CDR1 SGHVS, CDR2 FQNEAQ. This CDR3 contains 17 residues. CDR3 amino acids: CASSLAGINSYNSPLHF. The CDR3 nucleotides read TGTGCCAGCAGCCTCGCGGGGATTAACTCCTATAATTCACCCCTCCACTTT.

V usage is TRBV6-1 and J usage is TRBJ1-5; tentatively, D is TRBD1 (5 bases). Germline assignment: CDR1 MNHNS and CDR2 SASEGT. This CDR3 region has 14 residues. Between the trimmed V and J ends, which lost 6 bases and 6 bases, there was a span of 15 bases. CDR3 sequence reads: CASSLPGRFQPQHF. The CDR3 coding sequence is TGTGCCAGCAGCCTCCCAGGGCGTTTTCAGCCCCAGCATTTT.

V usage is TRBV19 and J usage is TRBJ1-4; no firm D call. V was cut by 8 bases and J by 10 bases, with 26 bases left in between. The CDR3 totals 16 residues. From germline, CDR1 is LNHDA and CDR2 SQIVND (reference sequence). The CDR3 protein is CASQDSSSLGGGKLFF. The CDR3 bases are TGTGCCAGTCAGGACTCTTCCTCTCTCGGTGGTGGAAAACTGTTTTTT.

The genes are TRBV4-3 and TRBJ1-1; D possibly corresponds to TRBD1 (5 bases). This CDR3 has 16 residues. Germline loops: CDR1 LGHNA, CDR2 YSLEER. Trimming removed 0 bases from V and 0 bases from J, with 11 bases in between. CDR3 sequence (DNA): TGCGCCAGCAGCCAAGACCCGTGGGGGGTGAACACTGAAGCTTTCTTT. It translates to CASSQDPWGVNTEAFF.

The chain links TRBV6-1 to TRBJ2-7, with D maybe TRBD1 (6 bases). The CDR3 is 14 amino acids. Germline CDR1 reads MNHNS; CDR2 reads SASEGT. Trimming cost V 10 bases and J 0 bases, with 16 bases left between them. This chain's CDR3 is CATHRTASSYEQYF. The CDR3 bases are TGTGCCACCCACAGGACAGCTTCCTCCTACGAGCAGTACTTC.

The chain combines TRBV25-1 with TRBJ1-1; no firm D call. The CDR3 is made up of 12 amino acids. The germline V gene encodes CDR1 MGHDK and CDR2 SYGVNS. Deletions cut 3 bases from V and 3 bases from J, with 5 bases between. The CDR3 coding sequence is TGTGCCAGCAGTGATACTTACACTGAAGCTTTCTTT. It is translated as CASSDTYTEAFF.

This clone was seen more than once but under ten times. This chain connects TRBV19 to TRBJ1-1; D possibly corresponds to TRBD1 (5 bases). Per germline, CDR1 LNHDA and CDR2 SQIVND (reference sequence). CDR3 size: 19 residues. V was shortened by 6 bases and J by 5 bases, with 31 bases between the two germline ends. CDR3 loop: CASSPIRGGVRAYVTEAFF. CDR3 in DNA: TGTGCCAGTAGCCCCATTCGGGGGGGTGTGAGGGCGTACGTGACTGAAGCTTTCTTT.

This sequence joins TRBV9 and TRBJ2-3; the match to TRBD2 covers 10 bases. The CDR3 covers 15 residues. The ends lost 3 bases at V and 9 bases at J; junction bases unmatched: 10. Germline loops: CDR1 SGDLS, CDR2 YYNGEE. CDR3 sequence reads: CASSEGLAAQGTQYF. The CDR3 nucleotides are TGTGCCAGCAGCGAAGGACTAGCGGCGCAAGGCACGCAGTATTTT. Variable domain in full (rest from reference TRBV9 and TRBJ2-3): DSGVTQTPKHLITATGQRVTLRCSPRSGDLSVYWYQQSLDQGLQFLIQYYNGEERAKGNILERFSAQQFPDLHSELNLSSLELGDSALYFCASSEGLAAQGTQYFGPGTRLTVL.

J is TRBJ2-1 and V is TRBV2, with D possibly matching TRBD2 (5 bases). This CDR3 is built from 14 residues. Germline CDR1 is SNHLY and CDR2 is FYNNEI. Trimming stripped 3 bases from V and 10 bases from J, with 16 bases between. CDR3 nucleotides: TGTGCCAGCAGTGACCTGGGCCCAAAGCGGGAGCAGTTCTTC. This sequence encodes CASSDLGPKREQFF.

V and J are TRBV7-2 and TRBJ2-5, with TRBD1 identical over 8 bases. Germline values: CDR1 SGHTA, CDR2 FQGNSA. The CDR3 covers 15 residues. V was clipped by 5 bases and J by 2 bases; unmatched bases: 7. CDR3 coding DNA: TGTGCCAGCAGCCCAAGGACAGGGAGTCAAGAGACCCAGTACTTC. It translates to CASSPRTGSQETQYF.

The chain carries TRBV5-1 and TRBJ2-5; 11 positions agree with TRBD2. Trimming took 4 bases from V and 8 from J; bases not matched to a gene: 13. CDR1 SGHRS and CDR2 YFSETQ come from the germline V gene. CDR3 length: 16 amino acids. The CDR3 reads CASSTRTSGSGETQYF. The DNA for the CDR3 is TGCGCCAGCAGCACCAGGACTAGCGGGTCGGGGGAAACCCAGTACTTC.

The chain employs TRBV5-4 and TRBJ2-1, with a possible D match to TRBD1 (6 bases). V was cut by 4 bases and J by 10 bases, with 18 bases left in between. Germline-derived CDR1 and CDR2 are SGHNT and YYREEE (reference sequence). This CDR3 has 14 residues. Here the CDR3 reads CASSPKQGPQEQFF. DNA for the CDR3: TGTGCCAGCAGCCCCAAACAGGGTCCGCAGGAGCAGTTCTTC.

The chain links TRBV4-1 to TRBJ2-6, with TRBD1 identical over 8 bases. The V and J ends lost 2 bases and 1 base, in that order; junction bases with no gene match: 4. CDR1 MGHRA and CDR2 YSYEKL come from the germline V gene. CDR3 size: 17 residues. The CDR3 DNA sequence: TGCGCCAGCAGCCAACAGGGGGCGCAATCTGGGGCCAACGTCCTGACTTTC. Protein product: CASSQQGAQSGANVLTF.

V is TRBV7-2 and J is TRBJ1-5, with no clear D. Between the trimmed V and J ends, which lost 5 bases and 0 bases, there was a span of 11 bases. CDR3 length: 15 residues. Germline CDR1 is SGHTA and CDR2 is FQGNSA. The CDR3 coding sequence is TGTGCCAGCAGCCCCCACGGGAGTAGCAATCAGCCCCAGCATTTT. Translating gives CASSPHGSSNQPQHF.